The 25 T cell receptor beta chains in this list originate from one sample, sequenced in a study of vaccination effects on CD4 cells after COVID-19. Libraries were prepared by immunoSEQ multiplex PCR; TCRdb keeps only in-frame clonotypes and omits some of them. The sample has tens of thousands of clones, approximately 60% seen once; the top ten hold approximately 8.2%. These receptors' targets are unknown. Antigen-specific CD4+ T cells expanded by the ViraFEST assay with viral peptide pools were then sequenced. CD4+ T cells were isolated after around 10 days of culture. Participants received two doses of either the BNT162b2 or mRNA-1273 vaccine. Sample: CD4+ T cells from PBMCs cultured with SARS-CoV-2 spike peptides, taken after COVID-19 vaccination. The origin of the receptors is a human donor who received a COVID-19 vaccine.

This clone is a singleton in its sample. The chain links TRBV6-6 to TRBJ2-3, with 10 bases that match TRBD1. CDR3 length: 17 residues. Germline CDR1 reads MNHNY; CDR2 reads SVGAGI (reference sequence). After removal of 5 bases from V and 4 bases from J, the junction contained 12 bases not matched to a gene. The CDR3 here is CASSPYGTGVSADTQYF. The CDR3 DNA reads TGTGCCAGCAGTCCATACGGGACAGGGGTATCAGCAGATACGCAGTATTTT.

The chain uses TRBV2 and TRBJ2-1; 7 bases are a match to TRBD2. The CDR3 has 13 residues. Germline CDR1 reads SNHLY; CDR2 reads FYNNEI. Trimming removed 3 bases from V and 9 bases from J; junction bases left unmatched: 5. The CDR3: CASSETRESEQFF. The CDR3 bases are TGTGCCAGCAGTGAGACGCGGGAGAGTGAGCAGTTCTTC.

This clone came up a few times. The chain links TRBV7-9 to TRBJ1-1, with D possibly being TRBD1 (5 bases). V was cut by 1 base and J by 7 bases, with 28 bases left in between. The germline gives CDR1 SEHNR, CDR2 FQNEAQ (reference sequence). The CDR3 has 19 residues. Here the CDR3 DNA reads TGTGCCAGCAGCTTAGGCGGGGGTCGGGGCGAACAACGGTTGCGTGAAGCTTTCTTT. Protein product: CASSLGGGRGEQRLREAFF.

This chain links TRBV18 with TRBJ2-2; no reliable D call. Germline-derived CDR1 and CDR2 are KGHSH and LQKENI. The CDR3 loop spans 12 amino acids. V gave up 3 bases and J gave up 8 bases, with 7 bases separating them. As DNA, the CDR3 is TGTGCCAGCTCACCGATTTTAGGGGAGCTGTTTTTT. It is translated as CASSPILGELFF.

In its sample, this clone was seen a few times. This chain links TRBV29-1 with TRBJ1-1; tentatively, D is TRBD1 (5 bases). V lost 6 bases and J lost 2, with 16 bases in between. Germline V lookup: CDR1 SQVTM, CDR2 ANQGSEA. CDR3 length: 14 amino acids. The CDR3, as DNA: TGCAGCGTGAGAAAACAGGACCCAAACACTGAAGCTTTCTTT. It translates to CSVRKQDPNTEAFF.

The V call is TRBV30, the J call TRBJ2-7, with D possibly being TRBD1 or TRBD2 (6 bases each). CDR3 size: 12 residues. Germline V lookup: CDR1 GTSNPN, CDR2 SVGIG (reference sequence). The V and J ends lost 2 bases and 2 bases respectively, with 7 bases between them. The CDR3, as DNA: TGTGCCTGGAGTAGGGGGGCCTACGAGCAGTACTTC. Amino acids: CAWSRGAYEQYF.

In DNA, the CDR3 is TGTGCCAGCAGTTGGAGTGGCTACGAGCAGTACTTC. Its protein product is CASSWSGYEQYF. V usage is TRBV2 and J usage is TRBJ2-7; the D is unclear. CDR1 and CDR2 (germline): SNHLY, FYNNEI. The V and J ends lost 5 bases and 3 bases respectively, with 8 bases between them. The CDR3 consists of 12 residues. Full variable domain (rest looked up from reference TRBV2 and TRBJ2-7): EPEVTQTPSHQVTQMGQEVILRCVPISNHLYFYWYRQILGQKVEFLVSFYNNEISEKSEIFDDQFSVERPDGSNFTLKIRSTKLEDSAMYFCASSWSGYEQYFGPGTRLTVT.

The chain employs TRBV6-1 and TRBJ1-3, with D maybe TRBD1 (6 bases). Germline assignment: CDR1 MNHNS and CDR2 SASEGT. The CDR3 is made up of 16 amino acids. The V gene lost 2 bases and the J gene lost 3 bases, with 14 bases spanning the gap. The CDR3 region is CASSERGGGSGNTIYF. CDR3 coding DNA: TGTGCCAGCAGTGAAAGAGGGGGGGGAAGTGGAAACACCATATATTTT.

The chain uses TRBV6-5 and TRBJ2-7, with 9 bases aligning to TRBD2. This CDR3 is built from 14 residues. Germline assignment: CDR1 MNHEY and CDR2 SVGAGI. V lost 2 bases, J lost 3 bases, and 2 bases stayed unmatched. In DNA, the CDR3 is TGTGCCAGCAGTTACGCGGGAGGGGACTACGAGCAGTACTTC. It codes for CASSYAGGDYEQYF.

The chain links TRBV5-1 to TRBJ1-1; D possibly corresponds to TRBD1 (5 bases). The length of the CDR3 is 14 residues. Germline-derived CDR1 and CDR2 are SGHRS and YFSETQ. V lost 0 bases to trimming and J lost 0 bases, with 6 bases between them. This CDR3 reads CASSLEGMNTEAFF. In DNA, the CDR3 is TGCGCCAGCAGCTTGGAGGGGATGAACACTGAAGCTTTCTTT.

This clone was seen once. The gene calls are TRBV6-5 and TRBJ1-4, with 10 bases that match TRBD1. V was clipped by 2 bases and J by 5 bases; unmatched bases: 2. The CDR3 length is 15 residues. Germline assignment: CDR1 MNHEY and CDR2 SVGAGI. CDR3 sequence reads: CASSYRTGGNEKLFF. The CDR3 DNA reads TGTGCCAGCAGTTACCGGACAGGGGGAAATGAAAAACTGTTTTTT.

The CDR3 loop reads CASSVQGGVYGYTF. As DNA, the CDR3 is TGTGCCAGCAGCGTACAAGGGGGCGTCTATGGCTACACCTTC. The chain combines TRBV9 with TRBJ1-2, with TRBD1 matching 7 bases. V lost 1 base, J lost 4 bases, and 4 bases stayed unmatched. Germline lookup yields CDR1 SGDLS and CDR2 YYNGEE. This CDR3 contains 14 residues.

CDR3 DNA sequence: TGTGCCAGCAGCTTAGGGGTCTCTCTAGTGGACGCCTACAATGAGCAGTTCTTC. This gives the protein CASSLGVSLVDAYNEQFF. This rearrangement joins TRBV7-4 to TRBJ2-1; D unclear. This CDR3 contains 18 residues. CDR1 and CDR2 from the germline V gene are SGHVT and SQSDAQ. Trimming removed 1 base at V and 2 bases at J, with 18 bases between.

CDR3 sequence (DNA): TGTGCCAGCAGCCAAGAGAAAAGGCGGGGGGGCGAAGATACGCAGTATTTT. This sequence encodes CASSQEKRRGGEDTQYF. The chain employs TRBV3-1 (or the pseudogene TRBV3-2) and TRBJ2-3; 9 bases align to TRBD2. V was pared by 0 bases and J by 5 bases, with 9 bases of the junction left unmatched. CDR3 length equals 17 residues. From germline, CDR1 is LGHDT and CDR2 YNNKEL (reference sequence).

The rearrangement links TRBV14 to TRBJ2-1, with D perhaps matching TRBD2 (6 bases). Germline CDR1 reads SGHDN; CDR2 reads FVKESK. The CDR3 extends over 12 amino acids. Deletions cut 4 bases from V and 7 bases from J, with 8 bases between. CDR3 residues: CASSPTRNEQFF. The CDR3 bases are TGTGCCAGCAGCCCGACTAGGAATGAGCAGTTCTTC.

The chain employs TRBV5-1 and TRBJ2-1, with 8 nucleotides matching TRBD1. Germline assignment: CDR1 SGHRS and CDR2 YFSETQ. This CDR3 is built from 15 residues. V was pared by 0 bases and J by 9 bases, with 8 bases of the junction left unmatched. The CDR3 coding sequence is TGCGCCAGCAGCTTGGTCAGGGGGCAAAGCGGTGAGCAGTTCTTC. Protein product: CASSLVRGQSGEQFF. Combining the CDR3 with reference TRBV5-1 and TRBJ2-1 gives the whole variable domain KAGVTQTPRYLIKTRGQQVTLSCSPISGHRSVSWYQQTPGQGLQFLFEYFSETQRNKGNFPGRFSGRQFSNSRSEMNVSTLELGDSALYLCASSLVRGQSGEQFFGPGTRLTVL.

This chain joins TRBV20-1 and TRBJ2-7, with D tentatively TRBD2 (5 bases). Germline CDR1 and CDR2: DFQATT and SNEGSKA (reference sequence). The V end was cut by 8 bases, the J end by 5 bases, with 13 bases between. The CDR3 is 11 residues long. The chain's CDR3 is CSLTSGHEQYF. The CDR3, as DNA: TGCAGTTTGACGAGCGGCCACGAGCAGTACTTC.

The chain couples TRBV30 to TRBJ1-2; D is possibly TRBD1 (6 bases). Germline CDR1 is GTSNPN and CDR2 is SVGIG (reference sequence). V was cut by 4 bases and J by 4 bases, with 10 bases left in between. This CDR3 contains 12 residues. The CDR3 protein is CAWMGGAYGYTF. The CDR3 DNA sequence: TGTGCCTGGATGGGGGGGGCCTATGGCTACACCTTC.

V gene TRBV20-1 combines with J gene TRBJ1-2, with a tentative D call TRBD1 (6 bases). Looked up from germline, CDR1 is DFQATT and CDR2 is SNEGSKA (reference sequence). Trimming removed 3 bases at V and 2 bases at J, with 13 bases between. CDR3 length equals 14 residues. The CDR3 spells CSASGGGVNYGYTF. The CDR3 nucleotides read TGCAGTGCTAGTGGAGGGGGGGTAAACTATGGCTACACCTTC.

This clone was observed a few times. The chain recombines TRBV7-2 with TRBJ1-1; D is undetermined. Germline CDR1 is SGHTA and CDR2 is FQGNSA. The germline V and J ends were trimmed by 1 base and 7 bases, with 16 bases remaining between them. The CDR3 has 15 amino acids. The CDR3: CASSLVGGAGVEAFF. CDR3 nucleotides: TGTGCCAGCAGCTTAGTGGGTGGTGCTGGGGTTGAAGCTTTCTTT.

This chain joins TRBV6-4 and TRBJ1-2, with D tentatively TRBD1 (5 bases). Germline V CDR1 and CDR2: MRHNA, SNTAGT. Deletions cut 4 bases from V and 8 bases from J, with 23 bases between. The CDR3 sequence is 16 residues long. The CDR3 region is CASSAMILGDFNGYTF. CDR3 in DNA: TGTGCCAGCAGTGCTATGATTTTGGGGGATTTTAACGGCTACACCTTC.

The CDR3 loop is CASRASRYNEQFF. The DNA of the CDR3 is TGTGCCAGCCGGGCTAGCCGATACAATGAGCAGTTCTTC. The gene calls are TRBV2 and TRBJ2-1, with a weak D call TRBD2 (5 bases). Trimming cost V 8 bases and J 4 bases, with 12 bases left between them. CDR1 SNHLY and CDR2 FYNNEI come from the germline V gene. The CDR3 loop spans 13 amino acids.

This clone was seen a single time. The V and J genes are TRBV6-5 and TRBJ2-7; D is unresolved. CDR3 size: 15 residues. Trimming cost V 7 bases and J 2 bases, with 18 bases left between them. In germline, CDR1 is MNHEY, CDR2 SVGAGI. CDR3 loop: CASTKSALSPYEQYF. DNA of the CDR3: TGTGCCAGCACCAAAAGCGCGCTATCGCCCTACGAGCAGTACTTC.

The chain employs TRBV13 and TRBJ2-3; perhaps D is TRBD1 or TRBD2 (7 bases each). Per germline, CDR1 PRHDT and CDR2 FYEKMQ (reference sequence). CDR3 size: 16 residues. V lost 5 bases and J 4 bases, leaving 19 bases between the germline ends. Here the CDR3 reads CASSQYRGGGPDTQYF. DNA for the CDR3: TGTGCCAGCAGCCAATACAGGGGCGGGGGACCAGATACGCAGTATTTT. The whole variable domain, remainder taken from reference TRBV13 and TRBJ2-3, is AAGVIQSPRHLIKEKRETATLKCYPIPRHDTVYWYQQGPGQDPQFLISFYEKMQSDKGSIPDRFSAQQFSDYHSELNMSSLELGDSALYFCASSQYRGGGPDTQYFGPGTRLTVL.

CDR3 sequence reads: CASSPTLAGGTGVGETQYF. CDR3 DNA sequence: TGTGCCAGCAGCCCCACCCTAGCGGGGGGGACGGGGGTTGGAGAGACCCAGTACTTC. This chain links TRBV7-7 with TRBJ2-5, with 12 bases fitting TRBD2. The CDR3 loop spans 19 amino acids. With V trimmed by 5 bases and J by 4 bases, 17 bases remained unmatched. CDR1 and CDR2 from the germline V gene are SSHAT and FNYEAQ (reference sequence). Combining the CDR3 with reference TRBV7-7 and TRBJ2-5 gives the whole variable domain GAGVSQSPRYKVTKRGQDVTLRCDPISSHATLYWYQQALGQGPEFLTYFNYEAQPDKSGLPSDRFSAERPEGSISTLTIQRTEQRDSAMYRCASSPTLAGGTGVGETQYFGPGTRLLVL.